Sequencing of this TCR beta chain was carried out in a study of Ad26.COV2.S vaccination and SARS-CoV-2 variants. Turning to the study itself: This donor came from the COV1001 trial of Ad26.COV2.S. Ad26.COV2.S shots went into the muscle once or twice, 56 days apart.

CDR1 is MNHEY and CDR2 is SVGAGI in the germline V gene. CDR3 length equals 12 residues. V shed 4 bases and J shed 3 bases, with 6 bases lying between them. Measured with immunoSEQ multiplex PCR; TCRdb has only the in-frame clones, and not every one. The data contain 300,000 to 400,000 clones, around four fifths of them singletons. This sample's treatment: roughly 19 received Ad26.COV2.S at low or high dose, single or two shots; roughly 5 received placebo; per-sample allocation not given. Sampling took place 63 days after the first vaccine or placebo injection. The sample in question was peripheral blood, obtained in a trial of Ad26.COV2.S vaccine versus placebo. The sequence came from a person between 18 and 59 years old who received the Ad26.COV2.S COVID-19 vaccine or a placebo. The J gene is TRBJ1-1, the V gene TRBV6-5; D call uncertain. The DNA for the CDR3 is TGTGCCAGCAGTTCCGGGTACACTGAAGCTTTCTTT. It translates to CASSSGYTEAFF.